The rows below give T cell receptor beta chains drawn from one sample of a study of T cells after posttransplantation cyclophosphamide. Clones were sequenced by immunoSEQ multiplex PCR, and TCRdb holds only the in-frame ones, with some missing. Found here are 3,000 to 4,000 clones, 62% of them singletons; the top ten hold around 25%. The sample was memory CD8+ T cells sorted from blood. Receptor source: a man younger than 45 in good health and a related stem cell transplant donor. CDR3s include the opening cysteine and the closing phenylalanine or tryptophan. The order of the fields is D gene, J gene, clone size, V gene, CDR3 protein, CDR3 DNA. The D gene is left open where the match is weak. Size is stated for part of the rows, as once, few or many counts, or as a class when the clone is expanded.

d_gene: .
j_gene: TRBJ2-3
abundance: medium-sized
v_gene: TRBV29-1
CDR3aa: CSGSTGQSTDTQYF
CDR3nt: TGCAGCGGATCAACAGGGCAAAGCACAGATACGCAGTATTTT

d_gene: .
j_gene: TRBJ2-7
abundance: .
v_gene: TRBV9
CDR3aa: CASSIKQGTAYEQYF
CDR3nt: TGTGCCAGCAGTATCAAGCAGGGGACGGCATACGAGCAGTACTTC

d_gene: TRBD1
j_gene: TRBJ2-7
abundance: .
v_gene: TRBV2
CDR3aa: CASSPGQISYEQYF
CDR3nt: TGTGCCAGCAGTCCGGGACAGATCTCCTACGAGCAGTACTTC

d_gene: TRBD1
j_gene: TRBJ1-4
abundance: .
v_gene: TRBV11-2
CDR3aa: CASSLQGQGEKLFF
CDR3nt: TGTGCCAGCAGCCTACAGGGGCAGGGTGAAAAACTGTTTTTT

d_gene: .
j_gene: TRBJ2-7
abundance: once
v_gene: TRBV10-3
CDR3aa: CAISESGAYEQYF
CDR3nt: TGTGCCATCAGTGAGTCGGGGGCGTACGAGCAGTACTTC

d_gene: .
j_gene: TRBJ1-1
abundance: .
v_gene: TRBV2
CDR3aa: CASTPGVGTEAFF
CDR3nt: TGTGCCAGCACCCCCGGAGTGGGCACTGAAGCTTTCTTT

d_gene: .
j_gene: TRBJ2-1
abundance: few
v_gene: TRBV6-4
CDR3aa: CASSVDSYNEQFF
CDR3nt: TGTGCCAGCAGCGTGGACAGTTACAATGAGCAGTTCTTC

d_gene: .
j_gene: TRBJ2-3
abundance: .
v_gene: TRBV6-9
CDR3aa: CASSKKGGRTDTQYF
CDR3nt: TGTGCCAGCAGCAAAAAGGGGGGGCGGACAGATACGCAGTATTTT

d_gene: TRBD1
j_gene: TRBJ2-7
abundance: large
v_gene: TRBV28
CDR3aa: CASSPGQVPHF
CDR3nt: TGTGCCAGCAGCCCGGGACAGGTACCCCACTTC

d_gene: TRBD1
j_gene: TRBJ2-1
abundance: .
v_gene: TRBV11-2
CDR3aa: CASSPGQGYSYNEQFF
CDR3nt: TGTGCCAGCAGCCCTGGACAGGGGTACTCCTACAATGAGCAGTTCTTC

d_gene: .
j_gene: TRBJ1-1
abundance: .
v_gene: TRBV28
CDR3aa: CASSSLVEAFF
CDR3nt: TGTGCCAGCAGTTCCCTCGTCGAAGCTTTCTTT

d_gene: TRBD1
j_gene: TRBJ2-7
abundance: .
v_gene: TRBV7-9
CDR3aa: CASSPTPGQGGSYEQYF
CDR3nt: TGTGCCAGCAGCCCAACCCCGGGACAGGGGGGATCCTACGAGCAGTACTTC

d_gene: TRBD2
j_gene: TRBJ2-1
abundance: once
v_gene: TRBV4-1
CDR3aa: CASSQVGGEPYNEQFF
CDR3nt: TGCGCCAGCAGCCAAGTTGGGGGGGAGCCCTACAATGAGCAGTTCTTC

d_gene: TRBD2
j_gene: TRBJ2-1
abundance: .
v_gene: TRBV15
CDR3aa: CATSREGSGGLSSYNEQFF
CDR3nt: TGTGCCACCAGCAGAGAAGGTAGCGGGGGCCTAAGCTCCTACAATGAGCAGTTCTTC

d_gene: .
j_gene: TRBJ2-1
abundance: .
v_gene: TRBV5-1
CDR3aa: CASSLEQLYNEQFF
CDR3nt: TGCGCCAGCAGCTTGGAACAGCTCTACAATGAGCAGTTCTTC

d_gene: .
j_gene: TRBJ1-5
abundance: .
v_gene: TRBV4-1
CDR3aa: CASSQDPEAGYSNQPQHF
CDR3nt: TGCGCCAGCAGCCAAGACCCCGAGGCGGGATATAGCAATCAGCCCCAGCATTTT

d_gene: TRBD2
j_gene: TRBJ2-1
abundance: .
v_gene: TRBV7-2
CDR3aa: CASSPGLAGNFEQFF
CDR3nt: TGTGCCAGCAGCCCGGGACTAGCGGGGAATTTTGAGCAGTTCTTC

d_gene: .
j_gene: TRBJ1-2
abundance: .
v_gene: TRBV9
CDR3aa: CASSVGVSKGSYGYTF
CDR3nt: TGTGCCAGCAGCGTAGGTGTCTCGAAGGGGTCCTATGGCTACACCTTC

d_gene: .
j_gene: TRBJ2-3
abundance: .
v_gene: TRBV28
CDR3aa: CASSFVAGTDTQYF
CDR3nt: TGTGCCAGCAGTTTTGTCGCGGGCACAGATACGCAGTATTTT

d_gene: .
j_gene: TRBJ2-7
abundance: few
v_gene: TRBV27
CDR3aa: CASSYYEQYF
CDR3nt: TGTGCCAGCAGTTATTACGAGCAGTACTTC

d_gene: TRBD2
j_gene: TRBJ2-1
abundance: once
v_gene: TRBV5-1
CDR3aa: CASSPGTSGGPTYNEQFF
CDR3nt: TGCGCCAGCAGCCCGGGGACTAGCGGGGGGCCTACCTACAATGAGCAGTTCTTC

d_gene: .
j_gene: TRBJ1-5
abundance: .
v_gene: TRBV9
CDR3aa: CASSPYDSFYQPQHF
CDR3nt: TGTGCCAGCAGCCCCTACGACAGTTTTTATCAGCCCCAGCATTTT

d_gene: .
j_gene: TRBJ1-4
abundance: .
v_gene: TRBV12-1
CDR3aa: CASSPPGQGSLLDEKLFF
CDR3nt: TGTGCCAGCAGCCCTCCGGGACAGGGCTCCCTCTTGGACGAAAAACTGTTTTTT

d_gene: .
j_gene: TRBJ2-3
abundance: once
v_gene: TRBV6-5
CDR3aa: CASTLVWGGTDTQYF
CDR3nt: TGTGCCAGCACTTTGGTGTGGGGGGGCACAGATACGCAGTATTTT

d_gene: .
j_gene: TRBJ1-5
abundance: .
v_gene: TRBV15
CDR3aa: CATSRGEDNQPQHF
CDR3nt: TGTGCCACCAGCAGAGGGGAGGACAATCAGCCCCAGCATTTT

d_gene: .
j_gene: TRBJ1-1
abundance: few
v_gene: TRBV28
CDR3aa: CASSREDENTEAFF
CDR3nt: TGTGCCAGCAGCAGGGAGGATGAGAACACTGAAGCTTTCTTT

d_gene: .
j_gene: TRBJ2-3
abundance: .
v_gene: TRBV18
CDR3aa: CASLRTPGDLNTQYF
CDR3nt: TGTGCCAGTCTCAGGACTCCGGGGGACTTGAATACGCAGTATTTT

d_gene: TRBD1
j_gene: TRBJ2-7
abundance: .
v_gene: TRBV28
CDR3aa: CASSLWGAGGDEQYF
CDR3nt: TGTGCCAGCAGTTTATGGGGGGCAGGGGGAGACGAGCAGTACTTC

d_gene: TRBD1
j_gene: TRBJ2-1
abundance: medium-sized
v_gene: TRBV5-5
CDR3aa: CASSPPTGGTYNEQFF
CDR3nt: TGTGCCAGCAGCCCCCCTACAGGGGGCACCTACAATGAGCAGTTCTTC

d_gene: .
j_gene: TRBJ2-7
abundance: .
v_gene: TRBV28
CDR3aa: CASSFSPVSTYEQYF
CDR3nt: TGTGCCAGCAGTTTTTCTCCGGTCTCGACCTACGAGCAGTACTTC

d_gene: TRBD1
j_gene: TRBJ2-1
abundance: few
v_gene: TRBV19
CDR3aa: CATWDSHVNEQFF
CDR3nt: TGTGCCACCTGGGACAGTCATGTGAATGAGCAGTTCTTC

d_gene: TRBD1
j_gene: TRBJ2-7
abundance: .
v_gene: TRBV27
CDR3aa: CASKTGPGQGYEQYF
CDR3nt: TGTGCCAGCAAGACCGGTCCGGGACAGGGGTACGAGCAGTACTTC

d_gene: .
j_gene: TRBJ1-4
abundance: few
v_gene: TRBV4-1
CDR3aa: CASSPRGFGEKLFF
CDR3nt: TGCGCCAGCAGCCCAAGGGGGTTCGGTGAAAAACTGTTTTTT

d_gene: TRBD2
j_gene: TRBJ2-1
abundance: .
v_gene: TRBV5-4
CDR3aa: CASSSGGPVNEQFF
CDR3nt: TGTGCCAGCTCTAGCGGGGGGCCAGTTAATGAGCAGTTCTTC

d_gene: .
j_gene: TRBJ2-1
abundance: .
v_gene: TRBV5-5
CDR3aa: CASSPGHSLSSYNEQFF
CDR3nt: TGTGCCAGCAGCCCGGGACATTCCCTTAGCTCCTACAATGAGCAGTTCTTC

d_gene: .
j_gene: TRBJ2-1
abundance: .
v_gene: TRBV4-3
CDR3aa: CASSQEGWEEQFF
CDR3nt: TGCGCCAGCAGCCAAGAAGGTTGGGAGGAGCAGTTCTTC

d_gene: TRBD2
j_gene: TRBJ2-3
abundance: .
v_gene: TRBV5-1
CDR3aa: CASSFLAGLDTQYF
CDR3nt: TGCGCCAGCAGCTTTTTAGCGGGGCTGGATACGCAGTATTTT

d_gene: TRBD2
j_gene: TRBJ2-3
abundance: .
v_gene: TRBV5-5
CDR3aa: CASSLRNSGGSLPDTQYF
CDR3nt: TGTGCCAGCAGCTTGAGGAATAGCGGGGGGTCCCTACCGGATACGCAGTATTTT

d_gene: TRBD1
j_gene: TRBJ1-1
abundance: few
v_gene: TRBV7-3
CDR3aa: CASSAQDRGSGSEAFF
CDR3nt: TGTGCCAGCAGCGCCCAAGACAGGGGGTCTGGGTCTGAAGCTTTCTTT

d_gene: .
j_gene: TRBJ2-1
abundance: .
v_gene: TRBV5-6
CDR3aa: CASSPDGTDYNEQFF
CDR3nt: TGTGCCAGCAGCCCGGACGGGACTGACTACAATGAGCAGTTCTTC

d_gene: TRBD1
j_gene: TRBJ1-1
abundance: .
v_gene: TRBV6-1
CDR3aa: CASSRQGHTEAFF
CDR3nt: TGTGCCAGCAGCCGACAGGGACACACTGAAGCTTTCTTT

d_gene: .
j_gene: TRBJ1-2
abundance: .
v_gene: TRBV27
CDR3aa: CASSHRVKGYTF
CDR3nt: TGTGCCAGCAGCCACAGGGTCAAGGGCTACACCTTC

d_gene: TRBD2
j_gene: TRBJ2-3
abundance: .
v_gene: TRBV7-8
CDR3aa: CASSLGSGGTDTQYF
CDR3nt: TGTGCCAGCAGCTTAGGTAGCGGGGGCACAGATACGCAGTATTTT

d_gene: .
j_gene: TRBJ1-2
abundance: few
v_gene: TRBV9
CDR3aa: CASSVGSRLSYGYTF
CDR3nt: TGTGCCAGCAGCGTAGGTTCGAGGTTGTCCTATGGCTACACCTTC

d_gene: TRBD2
j_gene: TRBJ2-3
abundance: .
v_gene: TRBV29-1
CDR3aa: CSVDYPGLAGSTDTQYF
CDR3nt: TGCAGCGTCGACTATCCGGGACTAGCGGGGAGCACAGATACGCAGTATTTT

d_gene: TRBD2
j_gene: TRBJ2-1
abundance: .
v_gene: TRBV5-5
CDR3aa: CASSQEVAGGRYNEQFF
CDR3nt: TGCGCCAGCAGCCAAGAGGTTGCGGGGGGGCGCTACAATGAGCAGTTCTTC

d_gene: TRBD2
j_gene: TRBJ2-1
abundance: .
v_gene: TRBV7-7
CDR3aa: CASSLRLAGYNEQFF
CDR3nt: TGTGCCAGCAGCCTCAGACTAGCGGGGTACAATGAGCAGTTCTTC

d_gene: TRBD1
j_gene: TRBJ1-4
abundance: .
v_gene: TRBV7-9
CDR3aa: CASSYPGQGNKDEKLFF
CDR3nt: TGTGCCAGCAGCTACCCGGGACAGGGGAATAAGGATGAAAAACTGTTTTTT

d_gene: TRBD2
j_gene: TRBJ2-1
abundance: .
v_gene: TRBV27
CDR3aa: CASSLISGGNGQFF
CDR3nt: TGTGCCAGCAGTTTGATCAGCGGGGGTAATGGGCAGTTCTTC

d_gene: TRBD2
j_gene: TRBJ2-1
abundance: .
v_gene: TRBV29-1
CDR3aa: CSVVVAGGLPLEINEQFF
CDR3nt: TGCAGCGTTGTGGTAGCGGGGGGGCTGCCACTTGAAATCAATGAGCAGTTCTTC

d_gene: .
j_gene: TRBJ1-2
abundance: medium-sized
v_gene: TRBV4-2
CDR3aa: CASSQDKGGNYGYTF
CDR3nt: TGTGCCAGCAGCCAAGATAAGGGAGGCAACTATGGCTACACCTTC

d_gene: .
j_gene: TRBJ2-7
abundance: .
v_gene: TRBV9
CDR3aa: CASSFRQRTAYEQYF
CDR3nt: TGTGCCAGTAGTTTCAGACAGAGGACGGCATACGAGCAGTACTTC

d_gene: .
j_gene: TRBJ2-5
abundance: .
v_gene: TRBV11-2
CDR3aa: CASSLLVETQYF
CDR3nt: TGTGCCAGCAGCTTATTAGTGGAGACCCAGTACTTC

d_gene: TRBD1
j_gene: TRBJ2-1
abundance: .
v_gene: TRBV2
CDR3aa: CASSPGQGAGEQFF
CDR3nt: TGTGCCAGCAGCCCAGGACAGGGGGCGGGAGAGCAGTTCTTC

d_gene: .
j_gene: TRBJ2-2
abundance: .
v_gene: TRBV7-3
CDR3aa: CASSPTLEETSYTGELFF
CDR3nt: TGTGCCAGCAGCCCCACCCTGGAGGAGACTTCGTACACCGGGGAGCTGTTTTTT

d_gene: TRBD1
j_gene: TRBJ2-6
abundance: .
v_gene: TRBV7-9
CDR3aa: CASSPAPGGSLARANVLTF
CDR3nt: TGTGCCAGCAGCCCCGCCCCAGGGGGCTCCCTCGCTAGGGCCAACGTCCTGACTTTC